Below are 9 T cell receptor beta chains sequenced from a single sample in a study of blood T cell repertoires in COVID-19. Generated by immunoSEQ multiplex PCR, the TCRdb table keeps only in-frame clones and is missing some. This table has a few hundred thousand clones, around 83% appearing once. Sample: peripheral blood. Source of these receptors: a woman aged 45-65 years with acute or convalescent COVID-19.

The chain couples TRBV29-1 to TRBJ1-1, with D maybe TRBD1 (5 bases). V dropped 5 bases and J dropped 5 bases, with 15 bases sitting between them. The CDR3 is 13 residues long. CDR1 and CDR2 (germline): SQVTM, ANQGSEA. The CDR3 DNA is TGCAGCGTTACTCGGGGGAAGGGGACTGAAGCTTTCTTT. As protein: CSVTRGKGTEAFF.

The chain couples TRBV24-1 to TRBJ2-1; weak D call: TRBD1 (6 bases). This CDR3 region has 15 residues. Germline V lookup: CDR1 KGHDR, CDR2 SFDVKD. Deletions cut 7 bases from V and 1 base from J, with 13 bases between. Written as DNA, the CDR3 is TGTGCCACCAGCTCGAGGGGGACGTCCTACAATGAGCAGTTCTTC. Translating gives CATSSRGTSYNEQFF.

V and J are TRBV14 and TRBJ1-6; D not resolved. Germline CDR1 and CDR2: SGHDN and FVKESK. V was shortened by 0 bases and J by 5 bases, with 11 bases between the two germline ends. The CDR3 sequence is 16 residues long. In DNA, the CDR3 is TGTGCCAGCAGCCAAGATAGAGGTTTGAATAATTCACCCCTCCACTTT. This encodes CASSQDRGLNNSPLHF.

This clone was observed a handful of times. V usage is TRBV5-6 and J usage is TRBJ1-2; D is unclear. With 0 bases removed from V and 7 bases from J, the gap between germline ends came to 10 bases. The CDR3 runs to 13 residues. Germline V gene lookup returns CDR1 SGHDT and CDR2 YYEEEE. The CDR3 bases are TGTGCCAGCAGCTTGGAGTCCCCCAGTGGCTACACCTTC. Protein product: CASSLESPSGYTF. Variable domain in full (rest from reference TRBV5-6 and TRBJ1-2): DAGVTQSPTHLIKTRGQQVTLRCSPKSGHDTVSWYQQALGQGPQFIFQYYEEEERQRGNFPDRFSGHQFPNYSSELNVNALLLGDSALYLCASSLESPSGYTFGSGTRLTVV.

The rearrangement joins TRBV7-9 to TRBJ2-5, with D possibly being TRBD2 (6 bases). Germline-derived CDR1 and CDR2 are SEHNR and FQNEAQ (reference sequence). Trimming removed 1 base from V and 2 bases from J, with 8 bases in between. The CDR3 is 14 amino acids. The CDR3 DNA reads as TGTGCCAGCAGCTTAGAGGAGGGTCAAGAGACCCAGTACTTC. This translates into CASSLEEGQETQYF.

The rearrangement uses TRBV30 and TRBJ1-6; maybe TRBD1 (5 bases). Germline assignment: CDR1 GTSNPN and CDR2 SVGIG (reference sequence). This CDR3 contains 13 residues. As DNA, the CDR3 is TGTGCAGGGGCTGGGTCCTATAATTCACCCCTCCACTTT. Protein product: CAGAGSYNSPLHF.

J is TRBJ2-6 and V is TRBV12-2; TRBD1 is taken as the D call from the table, unchecked against the DNA. TRBV12-2 is reported as a pseudogene. This CDR3 region has 20 residues. For the CDR3, the DNA is TGTGCAAGTCGCTTTCCCGCTCGAGACAGGGGCGTCCTCTGGGCCAACGTCCTGACTTTC. Protein sequence: CASRFPARDRGVLWANVLTF.

The V and J genes are TRBV19 and TRBJ2-7; TRBD1 matches at 8 bases. The CDR3 is 16 amino acids. Per the germline V gene, CDR1 is LNHDA and CDR2 is SQIVND (reference sequence). J gave up 2 bases and V 7 bases, and 13 bases lay outside the gene matches. CDR3 sequence: CASTPKTGVGPYEQYV. As DNA, the CDR3 is TGTGCCAGTACCCCCAAGACAGGGGTAGGGCCCTACGAGCAGTACGTC.

This clone turned up a few times. V gene TRBV30 combines with J gene TRBJ2-7, with 8 bases aligning to TRBD2. The CDR3 consists of 15 residues. Losses at the gene ends were 3 bases for V and 1 base for J; bases not matched to a gene: 8. Germline assignment: CDR1 GTSNPN and CDR2 SVGIG (reference sequence). The CDR3 loop is CAWRRPSSGSYEQYF. CDR3 nucleotides: TGTGCCTGGAGGCGACCCTCTAGCGGGTCCTACGAGCAGTACTTC. The whole variable domain, remainder taken from reference TRBV30 and TRBJ2-7, is SQTIHQWPATLVQPVGSPLSLECTVEGTSNPNLYWYRQAAGRGLQLLFYSVGIGQISSEVPQNLSASRPQDRQFILSSKKLLLSDSGFYLCAWRRPSSGSYEQYFGPGTRLTVT.